This TCR beta chain stems from a study of human CD8 memory T cell subsets. Study-level findings and limits: Stem-like memory and precursor exhausted T cell repertoires had very little in common with each other. It was only the T cell receptor beta chains that the study sequenced. Chao1 estimates suggested stem-like memory T cells were more diverse than precursor exhausted T cells.

Scientists made TCR beta libraries using UMI-labeled 5' RACE. TCRdb re-called the 5' RACE reads; one entry per CDR3 protein, DNA not given. The data include 7,000 or so distinct CDR3 sequences; the top ten clones carry approximately 21%. Duplicate vials of fewer than 160,000 sorted CD8+ T cells per subset supplied the RNA. Remarks on this clonotype: The antigen is undetermined.

From germline, CDR1 is SEHNR and CDR2 FQNEAQ (reference sequence). The CDR3 covers 15 residues. What was sequenced was CD8+ T cells from PBMCs. The sequence was collected from a human donor in good health. This chain uses TRBV7-9 with TRBJ2-7; TCRdb outputs TRBD2, but without DNA this stays unchecked. CDR3: CASSPRTEPTYEQYF.